This T cell receptor beta chain comes out of a study of blood T cell repertoires in COVID-19 (TCRdb year 2020). Regarding the study in general: The collaborator samples originated in the United States, Italy and Spain and spanned the acute and convalescent phases of COVID-19. The material from the prospective study consisted of cDNA or gDNA derived from T cells, B-cell-depleted T cells, or PBMCs. Deeply sampled blood TCRbeta repertoires from subjects exposed to, actively infected with, or recovered from COVID-19 were included in the dataset. A freely available public database, intended as a resource for researchers studying the immune response to SARS-CoV-2, is where the repertoires were released. Samples were obtained from the ongoing ImmuneRACE study (first 160 participants) and from 1,254 subjects provided by 6 global collaborators. The sample metadata nearly always contained a de-identified subject ID, COVID-19 status, age in years and sex. Where available, HLA class I and class II types were taken from metadata supplied by the sample provider and were not determined by assay-based typing.

Each collaborating institution followed its own protocols to collect whole blood in K2EDTA tubes. For TCRbeta analysis, collaborators shipped samples as frozen whole blood, isolated PBMCs, or DNA extracted from either of those sample types. Details on this clone: The specificity of this receptor is unknown. No per-base quality is available; no much larger clone lies one base away.

The immunoSEQ Assay, a bias-controlled multiplex PCR, was used to amplify TCRbeta CDR3 regions from genomic DNA. From the authors' description of their analysis: The number of nucleated cells in each sample was estimated from the amplification of reference gene primers within the assay. To quantify the absolute abundance of each unique TCRbeta CDR3 rearrangement, sequence reads were collapsed and filtered. For each sample, productive Simpson clonality was calculated as the square root of Simpson's diversity index across productive rearrangements. TCRdb took over this immuneACCESS table, retaining in-frame rearrangements with V and J assigned. Such tables are incomplete; in checked studies, under half of the missing clones stem from an unresolved V gene, and the remainder is unexplained. Clonal size and the V and J genes are those of that table, whereas D and trimming came from the DNA. Present in this sample are about 110,000 clones, over 75% of which were seen just once. 15% to 20% of the sample rests with the top ten.

Results the study describes overall, beyond this receptor: How much clinical and demographic metadata was included differed by source and by participant, and the metadata was provided uncurated.

Cut back by 4 bases and 2 bases, the V and J ends lie 10 bases apart. The CDR3, from cysteine to phenylalanine, totals 14 residues. Kept here is only the CDR3 DNA, which spans 42 bases and is read in frame from base 1. Sequences SGHRS (CDR1) and YFSETQ (CDR2) are obtained from the germline V gene. The specimen sequenced was peripheral blood. The V and J genes are TRBV5-1 and TRBJ1-5; no D gene can be assigned with confidence. The clonotype was recovered from a woman of 80 years or more with active or convalescent COVID-19. The DNA sequence is TGCGCCAGCAGCCCCGACTCTGGCAATCAGCCCCAGCATTTT. Its product reads: CASSPDSGNQPQHF. Full variable domain (CDR3 extended with the reference TRBV5-1 and TRBJ1-5 proteins): KAGVTQTPRYLIKTRGQQVTLSCSPISGHRSVSWYQQTPGQGLQFLFEYFSETQRNKGNFPGRFSGRQFSNSRSEMNVSTLELGDSALYLCASSPDSGNQPQHFGDGTRLSIL.